Listed below are T cell receptor beta chains from one sample, sequenced in a study of shared clonotypes between healthy human individuals. The data were produced by immunoSEQ multiplex PCR, yet TCRdb's version contains in-frame clones alone and is incomplete. Of about 2.4 million clones in the sample, just over 90% are singletons; the top ten hold roughly 0.13%. Sequenced: naive CD4+ T cells sorted from blood. All receptors derive from a man in his late teens or twenties in good health. Both conserved end residues are part of each CDR3. D genes are given only for firm matches. Clone size is shown for a subset of rows, as once, few, many or a class of expanded clone.

V	D	size	J	CDR3	DNA
TRBV5-1	TRBD1	.	TRBJ2-1	CASSRGTLTGDKQFF	TGCGCCAGCAGCAGGGGCACCCTGACAGGGGACAAGCAGTTCTTC
TRBV7-9	TRBD1	.	TRBJ2-3	CASSPRDRGIVGSTDTQYF	TGTGCCAGCAGCCCCCGGGACAGGGGGATTGTGGGCAGCACAGATACGCAGTATTTT
TRBV5-1	TRBD1	.	TRBJ2-7	CASSPTPGQFAYEQYF	TGCGCCAGCAGCCCTACCCCGGGACAGTTTGCCTACGAGCAGTACTTC
TRBV4-1	.	.	TRBJ1-1	CASSQGSVNTEAFF	TGCGCCAGCAGCCAAGGGTCCGTGAACACTGAAGCTTTCTTT
TRBV4-3	TRBD2	.	TRBJ2-3	CASSQALAGGTDTQYF	TGCGCCAGCAGCCAGGCACTAGCGGGGGGCACAGATACGCAGTATTTT
TRBV10-3	TRBD2	.	TRBJ2-5	CAISETEGRDQYF	TGTGCCATCAGTGAGACGGAGGGGAGGGACCAGTACTTC
TRBV18	.	.	TRBJ1-5	CASSRGEGNQPQHF	TGTGCCAGCTCCCGGGGGGAAGGCAATCAGCCCCAGCATTTT
TRBV5-1	TRBD1	.	TRBJ1-1	CASSPDRAKLETEAFF	TGCGCCAGCAGCCCCGACAGGGCTAAATTAGAGACTGAAGCTTTCTTT
TRBV18	.	few	TRBJ1-6	CASSPPGNGSPLHF	TGTGCCAGCTCACCACCGGGGAATGGTTCACCCCTCCACTTT
TRBV6-6	TRBD2	.	TRBJ2-4	CASSLFSGTANIQYF	TGTGCCAGCAGCCTCTTCAGCGGGACTGCAAACATTCAGTACTTC
TRBV18	.	.	TRBJ1-2	CASSPVTTPFYGYTF	TGTGCCAGCTCCCCGGTGACCACACCTTTTTATGGCTACACCTTC
TRBV5-1	TRBD1	.	TRBJ1-1	CASSFGQGEAFF	TGCGCCAGCAGCTTTGGACAGGGCGAAGCTTTCTTT
TRBV7-9	TRBD2	once	TRBJ2-1	CASSASRGGDEQFF	TGTGCCAGCAGCGCGAGCCGGGGGGGCGATGAGCAGTTCTTC
TRBV2	.	.	TRBJ2-3	CASSTSGYTQYF	TGTGCCAGCAGTACAAGCGGGTATACGCAGTATTTT
TRBV30	TRBD1	.	TRBJ2-3	CAWREQGGADTQYF	TGTGCCTGGAGGGAACAGGGGGGCGCAGATACGCAGTATTTT
TRBV7-3	.	.	TRBJ1-3	CASSSSSGNTIYF	TGTGCCAGCAGCTCGTCCTCTGGAAACACCATATATTTT
TRBV21-1	.	.	TRBJ1-1	CASSKVREQTNTEAFF	TGTGCCAGCAGCAAAGTGCGGGAACAGACTAACACTGAAGCTTTCTTT
TRBV5-1	TRBD1	.	TRBJ2-1	CASSSGTGGNEQFF	TGCGCCAGCAGCTCGGGGACAGGGGGCAATGAGCAGTTCTTC
TRBV30	.	.	TRBJ1-2	CAWSVGGSYTF	TGTGCCTGGAGTGTAGGTGGAAGCTACACCTTC
TRBV30	.	.	TRBJ1-2	CAWDPGYYGYTF	TGTGCCTGGGACCCCGGCTACTATGGCTACACCTTC
TRBV5-4	.	.	TRBJ1-2	CASNTLGETYGYTF	TGTGCCAGCAACACTTTAGGGGAAACCTATGGCTACACCTTC